This is a list of T cell receptor beta chains from one sample in a study of blood T cell repertoires in COVID-19. The assay was immunoSEQ multiplex PCR, and TCRdb's table has in-frame clones only and misses some. The sample carries more than 70,000 clones, roughly 84% recorded once. Sequenced input: peripheral blood. The receptors were sampled from a woman older than 75 in a cohort sampled during active or convalescent COVID-19. Both conserved end residues are part of each CDR3. Fields, in order: D gene, V gene, J gene, clone size, CDR3 protein, CDR3 DNA. D genes are given only for firm matches. Clone sizes are given selectively: once, few, many, or a class where the clone is expanded.

>-|TRBV19|TRBJ1-2|-
CASSIALGVGYTF
TGTGCCAGTAGTATAGCCCTAGGGGTCGGCTACACCTTC
>-|TRBV27|TRBJ1-1|-
CASSLTGLFMNTEAFF
TGTGCCAGCAGTCTCACAGGGCTCTTCATGAACACTGAAGCTTTCTTT
>-|TRBV3-1/TRBV3-2|TRBJ1-3|-
CASSQGAAGNTIYF
TGTGCCAGCAGCCAAGGGGCTGCTGGAAACACCATATATTTT
>TRBD1|TRBV9|TRBJ1-2|-
CASSVLMTGDYGYTF
TGTGCCAGCAGCGTATTGATGACAGGGGACTATGGCTACACCTTC
>-|TRBV5-1|TRBJ1-3|-
CASSLVGEQQGNTIYF
TGCGCCAGCAGCTTGGTCGGGGAACAACAGGGAAACACCATATATTTT
>TRBD1|TRBV7-9|TRBJ1-4|-
CASSPGTAERREKLFF
TGTGCCAGCAGCCCGGGGACAGCCGAGAGAAGAGAAAAACTGTTTTTT
>TRBD1|TRBV7-8|TRBJ2-7|many
CASSNRDRGYEQYF
TGTGCCAGCAGCAACCGGGACAGGGGCTACGAGCAGTACTTC
>-|TRBV6-5|TRBJ2-7|-
CASSVGAGSYEQYF
TGTGCCAGCAGCGTGGGGGCGGGCTCCTACGAGCAGTACTTC
>-|TRBV6-6|TRBJ2-5|-
CASRPATGSPQETQYF
TGTGCCAGCAGGCCCGCAACGGGGAGCCCCCAAGAGACCCAGTACTTC
>-|TRBV19|TRBJ2-5|-
CASRPGAQGTQYF
TGTGCCAGTCGTCCAGGGGCGCAGGGGACCCAGTACTTC
>-|TRBV28|TRBJ1-6|-
CASSFSGGSSYNSPLHF
TGTGCCAGCAGTTTTTCGGGGGGGAGCTCCTATAATTCACCCCTCCACTTT
>TRBD1|TRBV5-1|TRBJ1-5|-
CASSLGTENQPQHF
TGCGCCAGCAGCCTTGGGACAGAAAATCAGCCCCAGCATTTT
>TRBD2|TRBV3-1/TRBV3-2|TRBJ2-1|-
CASSVRLAGLFSYNEQFF
TGTGCCAGCAGCGTCCGACTAGCGGGACTCTTCTCCTACAATGAGCAGTTCTTC
>-|TRBV3-1/TRBV3-2|TRBJ1-1|-
CASSPQGRQNTEAFF
TGTGCCAGCAGCCCGCAGGGGAGACAGAACACTGAAGCTTTCTTT
>-|TRBV15|TRBJ1-2|-
CATSRVGAYGYTF
TGTGCCACCAGCAGAGTGGGAGCCTATGGCTACACCTTC
>TRBD1|TRBV2|TRBJ1-4|-
CASRVDRGREKLFF
TGTGCCAGCAGGGTCGACAGGGGGCGAGAAAAACTGTTTTTT
>TRBD1|TRBV9|TRBJ2-2|-
CASSVGGTGITGELFF
TGTGCCAGCAGCGTCGGTGGGACAGGGATTACCGGGGAGCTGTTTTTT
>TRBD2|TRBV2|TRBJ2-7|-
CASTLERENEQYF
TGTGCCAGCACCCTGGAGCGGGAGAACGAGCAGTACTTC
>-|TRBV7-8|TRBJ2-7|-
CASSFPSSRYEQYF
TGTGCCAGCAGCTTCCCGTCCTCCCGCTACGAGCAGTACTTC
>-|TRBV7-3|TRBJ2-7|-
CASSQGGGNYEQYF
TGTGCCAGCAGCCAAGGTGGCGGGAACTACGAGCAGTACTTC
>TRBD1|TRBV7-9|TRBJ2-4|-
CASSLRTGDPTKNIQYF
TGTGCCAGCAGCTTGAGGACAGGAGACCCTACCAAAAACATTCAGTACTTC
>-|TRBV7-2|TRBJ2-1|-
CASSLRGGVYNEQFF
TGTGCCAGCAGCTTAAGAGGGGGGGTCTACAATGAGCAGTTCTTC
>TRBD1|TRBV28|TRBJ1-2|-
CASSADRGYNYGYTF
TGTGCCAGCAGCGCAGACAGGGGGTATAACTATGGCTACACCTTC
>TRBD1|TRBV28|TRBJ1-5|-
CASSWDSYSNQPQHF
TGTGCCAGCAGCTGGGACAGTTATAGCAATCAGCCCCAGCATTTT
>TRBD1|TRBV24-1|TRBJ1-1|-
CATSGTGGLNTEAFF
TGTGCCACCAGTGGGACAGGGGGATTGAACACTGAAGCTTTCTTT
>-|TRBV28|TRBJ1-4|-
CASSLNRNEKLFF
TGTGCCAGCAGTTTAAACAGAAATGAAAAACTGTTTTTT
>TRBD2|TRBV30|TRBJ2-1|-
CAWSRRLADYNEQFF
TGTGCCTGGAGTCGTCGACTAGCGGATTACAATGAGCAGTTCTTC
>-|TRBV6-5|TRBJ1-2|-
CASGGGYRYGYTF
TGTGCCAGCGGAGGTGGGTACCGCTATGGCTACACCTTC
>-|TRBV6-5|TRBJ2-1|-
CASRGQGNEQFF
TGTGCCAGCAGGGGGCAGGGCAATGAGCAGTTCTTC
>TRBD1|TRBV2|TRBJ1-5|few
CASTGQGMAQPQHF
TGTGCCAGCACCGGACAGGGGATGGCTCAGCCCCAGCATTTT
>TRBD1|TRBV29-1|TRBJ1-6|once
CSVTTGTGGNSPLHF
TGCAGCGTTACGACCGGGACAGGGGGAAATTCACCCCTCCACTTT
>TRBD2|TRBV2|TRBJ2-5|-
CASSELAGGAETQYF
TGTGCCAGCAGTGAATTAGCGGGAGGGGCAGAGACCCAGTACTTC
>-|TRBV7-5|TRBJ2-7|-
CARTLDVGDRGFYEQYF
TGTGCCAGAACCCTAGACGTCGGGGACAGGGGGTTCTACGAGCAGTACTTC
>TRBD1|TRBV5-8|TRBJ1-2|-
CASRLDRGHGYTF
TGTGCCAGCAGGCTGGACAGGGGGCATGGCTACACCTTC
>TRBD2|TRBV10-3|TRBJ2-3|-
CAIRLAGAGTDTQYF
TGTGCCATCAGACTAGCGGGAGCTGGCACAGATACGCAGTATTTT
>TRBD1|TRBV15|TRBJ1-1|once
CATSYGQGTEAFF
TGTGCCACCAGCTACGGACAGGGCACTGAAGCTTTCTTT
>-|TRBV9|TRBJ1-2|-
CASSVDPEDGYTF
TGTGCCAGCAGCGTAGACCCAGAAGATGGCTACACCTTC